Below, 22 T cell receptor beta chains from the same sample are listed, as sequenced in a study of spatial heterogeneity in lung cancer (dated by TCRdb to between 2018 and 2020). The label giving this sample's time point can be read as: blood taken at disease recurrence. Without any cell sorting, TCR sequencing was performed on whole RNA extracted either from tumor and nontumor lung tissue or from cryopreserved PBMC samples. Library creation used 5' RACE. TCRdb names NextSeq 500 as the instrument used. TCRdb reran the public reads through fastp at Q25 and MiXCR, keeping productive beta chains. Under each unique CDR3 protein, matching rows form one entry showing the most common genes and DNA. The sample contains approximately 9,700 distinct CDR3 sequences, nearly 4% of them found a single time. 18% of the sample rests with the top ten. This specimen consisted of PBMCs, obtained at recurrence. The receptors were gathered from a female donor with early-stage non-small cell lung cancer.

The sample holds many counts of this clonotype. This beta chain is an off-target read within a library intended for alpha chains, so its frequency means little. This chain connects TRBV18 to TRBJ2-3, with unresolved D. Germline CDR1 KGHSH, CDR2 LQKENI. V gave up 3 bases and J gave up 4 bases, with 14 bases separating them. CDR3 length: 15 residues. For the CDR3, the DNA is TGTGCCAGCTCACCCTCGCGAGTCATATCAGATACGCAGTATTTT. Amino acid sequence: CASSPSRVISDTQYF.

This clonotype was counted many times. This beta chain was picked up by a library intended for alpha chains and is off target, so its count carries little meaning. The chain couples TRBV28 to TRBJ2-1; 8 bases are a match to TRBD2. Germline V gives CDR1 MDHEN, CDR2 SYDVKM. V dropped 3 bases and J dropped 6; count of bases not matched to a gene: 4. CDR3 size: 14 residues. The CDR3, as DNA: TGTGCCAGCAGTTTCTTCCGGGGGGGCAATGAGCAGTTCTTC. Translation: CASSFFRGGNEQFF.

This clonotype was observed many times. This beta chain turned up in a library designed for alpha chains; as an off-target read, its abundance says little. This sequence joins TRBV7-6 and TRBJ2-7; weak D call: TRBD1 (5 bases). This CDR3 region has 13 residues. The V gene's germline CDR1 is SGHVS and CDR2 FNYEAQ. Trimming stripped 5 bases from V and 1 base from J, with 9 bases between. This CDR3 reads CASSPRQSYEQYF. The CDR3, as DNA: TGTGCCAGCAGCCCTCGACAGTCCTACGAGCAGTACTTC.

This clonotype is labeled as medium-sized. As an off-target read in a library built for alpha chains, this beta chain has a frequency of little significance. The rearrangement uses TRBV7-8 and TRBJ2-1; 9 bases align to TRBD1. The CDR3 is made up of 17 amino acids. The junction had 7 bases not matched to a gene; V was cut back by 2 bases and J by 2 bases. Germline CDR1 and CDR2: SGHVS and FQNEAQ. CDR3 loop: CASSLPRQGGAYNEQFF. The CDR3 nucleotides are TGTGCCAGCAGCTTACCTCGACAGGGGGGGGCCTACAATGAGCAGTTCTTC.

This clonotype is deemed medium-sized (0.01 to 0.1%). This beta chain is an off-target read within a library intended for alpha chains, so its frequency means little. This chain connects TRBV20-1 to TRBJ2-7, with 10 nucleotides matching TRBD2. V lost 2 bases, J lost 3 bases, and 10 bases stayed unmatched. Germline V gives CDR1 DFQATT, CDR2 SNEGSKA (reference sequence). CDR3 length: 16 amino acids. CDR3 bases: TGCAGTGCTAGATACCCTAGCGGGGGCAATTTCTACGAGCAGTACTTC. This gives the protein CSARYPSGGNFYEQYF.

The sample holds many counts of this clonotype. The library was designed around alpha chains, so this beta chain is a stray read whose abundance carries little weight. Here the CDR3 reads CASSLALPLRTQYF. The CDR3 region has the DNA TGCGCCAGCAGCTTAGCTTTACCCCTGCGTACGCAGTATTTT. The chain couples TRBV4-3 to TRBJ2-3; no clear D. The V end lost 5 bases, the J end lost 8 bases, and 17 bases lay between the germline ends. CDR1 and CDR2 from the germline V gene are LGHNA and YSLEER. The CDR3 length is 14 residues.

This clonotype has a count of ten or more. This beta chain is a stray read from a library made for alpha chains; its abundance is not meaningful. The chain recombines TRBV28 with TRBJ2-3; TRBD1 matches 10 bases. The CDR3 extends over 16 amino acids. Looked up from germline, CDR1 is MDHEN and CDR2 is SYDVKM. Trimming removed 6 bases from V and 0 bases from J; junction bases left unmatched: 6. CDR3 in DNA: TGTGCCAGCAGCCGGACAGGGGGTAGAAGCACAGATACGCAGTATTTT. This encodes CASSRTGGRSTDTQYF.

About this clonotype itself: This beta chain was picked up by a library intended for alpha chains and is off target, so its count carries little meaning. CDR3 sequence: CASSTPVDTQYF. CDR3 DNA: TGTGCCAGCAGCACCCCTGTAGATACGCAGTATTTT. The chain is built from TRBV7-2 and TRBJ2-3; no reliable D call. From germline, CDR1 is SGHTA and CDR2 FQGNSA. Trimming shortened V by 5 bases and J by 5 bases, and 8 bases separated the two germline ends. The CDR3 runs 12 residues.

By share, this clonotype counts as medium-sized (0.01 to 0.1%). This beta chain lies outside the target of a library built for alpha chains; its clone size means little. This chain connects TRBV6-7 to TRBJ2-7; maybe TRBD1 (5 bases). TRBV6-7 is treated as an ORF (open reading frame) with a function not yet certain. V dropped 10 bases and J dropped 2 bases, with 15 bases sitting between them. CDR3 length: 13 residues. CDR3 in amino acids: CANLPQGAYEQYF. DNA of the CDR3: TGTGCCAACCTGCCGCAGGGTGCCTACGAGCAGTACTTC.

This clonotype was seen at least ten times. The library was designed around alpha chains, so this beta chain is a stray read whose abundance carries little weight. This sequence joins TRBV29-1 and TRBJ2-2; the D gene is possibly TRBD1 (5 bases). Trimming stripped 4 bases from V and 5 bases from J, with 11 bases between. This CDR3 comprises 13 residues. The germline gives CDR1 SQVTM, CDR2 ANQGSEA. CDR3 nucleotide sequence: TGCAGCGTTGGGGGCCACTCTACCGGGGAGCTGTTTTTT. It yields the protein CSVGGHSTGELFF.

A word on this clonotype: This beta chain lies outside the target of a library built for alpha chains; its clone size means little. CDR3 residues: CASSLLSRRKETQYF. The CDR3 DNA reads as TGTGCCAGCAGTCTTCTCTCGCGGCGAAAAGAGACCCAGTACTTC. The chain links TRBV7-9 to TRBJ2-5, with D unresolved. CDR3 size: 15 residues. Germline CDR1 reads SEHNR; CDR2 reads FQNEAQ (reference sequence). The germline V and J ends were trimmed by 6 bases and 3 bases, with 17 bases remaining between them.

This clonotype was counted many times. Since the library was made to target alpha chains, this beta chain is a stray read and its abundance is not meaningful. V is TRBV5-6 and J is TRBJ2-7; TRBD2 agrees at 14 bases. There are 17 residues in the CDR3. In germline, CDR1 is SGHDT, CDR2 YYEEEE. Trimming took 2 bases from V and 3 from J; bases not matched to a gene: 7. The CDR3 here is CASSLWTSGGSVYEQYF. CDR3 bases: TGTGCCAGCAGCTTATGGACTAGCGGGGGGTCCGTCTACGAGCAGTACTTC.

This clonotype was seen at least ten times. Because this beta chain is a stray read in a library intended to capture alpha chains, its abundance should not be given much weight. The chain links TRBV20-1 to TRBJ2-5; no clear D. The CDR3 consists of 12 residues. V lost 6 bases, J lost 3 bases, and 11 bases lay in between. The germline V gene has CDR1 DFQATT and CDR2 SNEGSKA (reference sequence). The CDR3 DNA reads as TGCAGTGCCTTAAAGCTAAAAGAGACCCAGTACTTC. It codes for CSALKLKETQYF.

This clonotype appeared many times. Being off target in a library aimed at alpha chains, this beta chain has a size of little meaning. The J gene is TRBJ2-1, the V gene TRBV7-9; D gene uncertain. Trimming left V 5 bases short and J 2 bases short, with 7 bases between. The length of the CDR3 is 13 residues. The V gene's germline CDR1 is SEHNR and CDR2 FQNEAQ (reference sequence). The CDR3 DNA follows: TGTGCCAGCAGCCCTTCTCCCTACAATGAGCAGTTCTTC. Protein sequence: CASSPSPYNEQFF.

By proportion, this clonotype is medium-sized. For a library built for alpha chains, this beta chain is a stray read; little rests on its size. The CDR3 nucleotides are TGTGCCAGCAGCTTAGAAGCTAGCGGGGGGACCAATGAGCAGTTCTTC. Amino acid sequence: CASSLEASGGTNEQFF. The chain couples TRBV7-6 to TRBJ2-1; 11 nucleotides line up with TRBD2. Germline CDR1 SGHVS, CDR2 FNYEAQ. The J segment lost 6 bases and the V segment lost 1 base, leaving 5 bases of the junction unmatched. There are 16 residues in the CDR3.

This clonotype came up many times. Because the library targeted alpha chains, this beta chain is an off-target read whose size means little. The CDR3 coding sequence is TGTGCCAGCAGCTTAGGGCGAGCGGGGGGGTTCTACGAGCAGTACTTC. Translated: CASSLGRAGGFYEQYF. The chain has TRBV7-2 and TRBJ2-7, with 10 bases fitting TRBD2. After removal of 1 base from V and 3 bases from J, the junction contained 6 bases not matched to a gene. The CDR3 is made up of 16 amino acids. Germline V gene data show CDR1 as SGHTA and CDR2 as FQGNSA.

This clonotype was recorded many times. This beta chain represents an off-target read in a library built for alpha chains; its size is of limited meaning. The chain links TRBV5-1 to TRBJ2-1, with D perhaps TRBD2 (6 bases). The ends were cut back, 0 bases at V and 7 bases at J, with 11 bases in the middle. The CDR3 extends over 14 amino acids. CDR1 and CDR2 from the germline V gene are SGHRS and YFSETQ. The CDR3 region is CASSLDPGVNEQFF. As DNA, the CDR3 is TGCGCCAGCAGCTTGGATCCGGGAGTGAATGAGCAGTTCTTC.

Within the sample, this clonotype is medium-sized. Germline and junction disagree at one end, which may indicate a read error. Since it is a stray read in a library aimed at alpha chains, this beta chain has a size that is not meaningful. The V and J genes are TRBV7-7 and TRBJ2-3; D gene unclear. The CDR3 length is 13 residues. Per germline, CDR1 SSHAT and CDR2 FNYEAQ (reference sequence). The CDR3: CASSLEPSGTQYF. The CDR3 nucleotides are TGTGCTAGCAGCTTAGAACCCTCCGGTACGCAGTATTTT.

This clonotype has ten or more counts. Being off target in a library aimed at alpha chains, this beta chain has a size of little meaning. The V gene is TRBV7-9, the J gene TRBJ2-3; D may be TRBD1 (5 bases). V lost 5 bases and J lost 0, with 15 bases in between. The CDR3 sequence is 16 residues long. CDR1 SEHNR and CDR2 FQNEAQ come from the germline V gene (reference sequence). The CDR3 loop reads CASSHGRTPSTDTQYF. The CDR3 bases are TGTGCCAGCAGCCATGGACGGACACCTAGCACAGATACGCAGTATTTT.

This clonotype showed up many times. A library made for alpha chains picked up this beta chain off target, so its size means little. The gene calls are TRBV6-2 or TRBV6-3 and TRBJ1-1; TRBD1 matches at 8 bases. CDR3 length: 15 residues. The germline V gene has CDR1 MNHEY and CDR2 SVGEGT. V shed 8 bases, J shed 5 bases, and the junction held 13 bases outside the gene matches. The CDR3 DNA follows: TGTGCCAGCTCCCCCCTAGGACAGGGATATACTGAAGCTTTCTTT. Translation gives CASSPLGQGYTEAFF.

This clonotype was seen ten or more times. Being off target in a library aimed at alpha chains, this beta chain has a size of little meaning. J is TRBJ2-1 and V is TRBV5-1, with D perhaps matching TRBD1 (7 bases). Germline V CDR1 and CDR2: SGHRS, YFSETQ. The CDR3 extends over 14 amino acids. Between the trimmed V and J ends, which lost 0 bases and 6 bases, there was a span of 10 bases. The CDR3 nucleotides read TGCGCCAGCAGCTTGGGGCAGGGGGGCAATGAGCAGTTCTTC. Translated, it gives CASSLGQGGNEQFF.

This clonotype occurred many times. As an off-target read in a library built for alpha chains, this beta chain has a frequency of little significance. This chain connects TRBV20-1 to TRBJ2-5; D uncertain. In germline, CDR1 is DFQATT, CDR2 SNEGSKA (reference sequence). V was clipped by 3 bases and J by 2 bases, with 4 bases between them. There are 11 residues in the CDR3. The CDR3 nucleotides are TGCAGTGCTAGCAGACAAGAGACCCAGTACTTC. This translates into CSASRQETQYF.